These 6 T cell receptor beta chains share one sample of origin, sequenced in a study of T cells expressing NK-cell markers. TCRdb reprocessed the 5' RACE reads; each CDR3 protein has one entry and no DNA is given. This table holds some 460,000 distinct CDR3 sequences. The sequencing input was blood T cells: a sorted CD56 or NKG2C T cell subset, CD4+ or CD8+ T cells, or bulk PBMC T cells (not recorded which). Receptors were obtained from a woman aged 50 to 65 in good health.

The V call is TRBV7-6, the J call TRBJ2-1; TCRdb calls TRBD2, which cannot be checked without DNA. The CDR3 has 17 residues. Germline lookup yields CDR1 SGHVS and CDR2 FNYEAQ. The chain's CDR3 is CASRNGAGTSSENEQFF.

CDR3 protein: CATSVKPSLAGYHYNEQFF. The J gene is TRBJ2-1, the V gene TRBV24-1; TCRdb selects TRBD2, and the lack of DNA leaves this call unchecked. Germline CDR1 reads KGHDR; CDR2 reads SFDVKD. The CDR3 is 19 residues long.

The chain joins TRBV7-2 to TRBJ2-3. The germline V gene has CDR1 SGHTA and CDR2 FQGNSA. The CDR3 extends over 16 amino acids. The CDR3 here is CASSLVSISGTDTQYF.

The chain has TRBV11-1 and TRBJ2-2. The CDR3 covers 12 residues. Germline V gene data show CDR1 as SGHAT and CDR2 as FQDESV (reference sequence). The CDR3 is CATGVYTGELFF. Filled out from reference TRBV11-1 and TRBJ2-2, the complete variable domain reads EAEVAQSPRYKITEKSQAVAFWCDPISGHATLYWYRQILGQGPELLVQFQDESVVDDSQLPKDRFSAERLKGVDSTLKIQPAELGDSAMYLCATGVYTGELFFGEGSRLTVL.

The CDR3 loop is CASRGLGPEAFF. V and J are TRBV6-5 and TRBJ1-1. CDR1 is MNHEY, CDR2 SVGAGI, per germline. The CDR3 is 12 amino acids.

The CDR3 reads CSASKLAGAGEQYF. The chain is built from TRBV20-1 and TRBJ2-7; checking the TCRdb D call of TRBD2 is not possible without DNA. Germline CDR1 DFQATT, CDR2 SNEGSKA (reference sequence). CDR3 length equals 14 residues.